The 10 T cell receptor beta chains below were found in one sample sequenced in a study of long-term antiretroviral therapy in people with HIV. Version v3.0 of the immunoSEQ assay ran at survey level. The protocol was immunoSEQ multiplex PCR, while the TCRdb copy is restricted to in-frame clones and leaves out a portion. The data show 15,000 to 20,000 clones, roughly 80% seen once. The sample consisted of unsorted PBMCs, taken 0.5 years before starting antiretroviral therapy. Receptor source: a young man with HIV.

The CDR3 loop reads CSAQSYTEAFF. The CDR3 nucleotides read TGCAGTGCTCAGTCCTACACTGAAGCTTTCTTT. The chain combines TRBV20-1 with TRBJ1-1; no definite D call. Germline CDR1 is DFQATT and CDR2 is SNEGSKA (reference sequence). The CDR3 covers 11 residues. Between the trimmed V and J ends, which lost 5 bases and 3 bases, there was a span of 7 bases.

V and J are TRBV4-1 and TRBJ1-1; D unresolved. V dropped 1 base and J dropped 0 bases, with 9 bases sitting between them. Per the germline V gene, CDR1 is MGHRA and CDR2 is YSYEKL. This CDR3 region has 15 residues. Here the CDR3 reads CASSQGGRMNTEAFF. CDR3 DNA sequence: TGCGCCAGCAGCCAAGGCGGCCGGATGAACACTGAAGCTTTCTTT.

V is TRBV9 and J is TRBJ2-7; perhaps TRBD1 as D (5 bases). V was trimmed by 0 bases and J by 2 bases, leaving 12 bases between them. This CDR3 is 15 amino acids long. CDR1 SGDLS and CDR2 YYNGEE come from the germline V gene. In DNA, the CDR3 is TGTGCCAGCAGCGTAGACAGTGCCAGGGCCTACGAGCAGTACTTC. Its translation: CASSVDSARAYEQYF.

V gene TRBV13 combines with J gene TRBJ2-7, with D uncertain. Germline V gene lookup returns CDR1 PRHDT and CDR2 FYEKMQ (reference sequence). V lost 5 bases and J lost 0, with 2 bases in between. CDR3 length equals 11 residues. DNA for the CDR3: TGTGCCAGCAGCATCTCCTACGAGCAGTACTTC. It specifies CASSISYEQYF.

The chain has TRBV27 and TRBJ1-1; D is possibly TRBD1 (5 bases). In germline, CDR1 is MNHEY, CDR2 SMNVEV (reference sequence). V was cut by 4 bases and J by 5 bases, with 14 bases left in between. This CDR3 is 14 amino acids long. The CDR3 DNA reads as TGTGCCAGCAGTTCGTCTTTGGAGGGGACTGAAGCTTTCTTT. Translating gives CASSSSLEGTEAFF.

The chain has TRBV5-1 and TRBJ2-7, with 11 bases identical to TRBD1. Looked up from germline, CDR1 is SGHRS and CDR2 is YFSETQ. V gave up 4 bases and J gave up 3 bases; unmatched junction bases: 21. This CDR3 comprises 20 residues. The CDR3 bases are TGCGCCAGCAGCCGTGCGGGACAGGGGGGCGGGCGGGAGCCCCGCTACGAGCAGTACTTC. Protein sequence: CASSRAGQGGGREPRYEQYF.

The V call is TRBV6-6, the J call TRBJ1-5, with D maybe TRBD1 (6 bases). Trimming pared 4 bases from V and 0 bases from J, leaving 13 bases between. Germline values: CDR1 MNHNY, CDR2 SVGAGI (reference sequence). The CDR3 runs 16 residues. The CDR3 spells CASSSRGLDSNQPQHF. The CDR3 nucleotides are TGTGCCAGCAGTTCCCGGGGGCTTGATAGCAATCAGCCCCAGCATTTT.

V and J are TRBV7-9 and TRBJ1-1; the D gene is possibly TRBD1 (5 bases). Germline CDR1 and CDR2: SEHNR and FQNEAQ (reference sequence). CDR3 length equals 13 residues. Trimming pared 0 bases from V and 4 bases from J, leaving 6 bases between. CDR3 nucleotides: TGTGCCAGCAGCTTAGCAGGGGCCACTGAAGCTTTCTTT. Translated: CASSLAGATEAFF.

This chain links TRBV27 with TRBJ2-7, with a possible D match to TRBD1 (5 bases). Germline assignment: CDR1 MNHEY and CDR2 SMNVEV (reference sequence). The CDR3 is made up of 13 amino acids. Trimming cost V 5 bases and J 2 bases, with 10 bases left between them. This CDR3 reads CASSIQGTYEQYF. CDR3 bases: TGTGCCAGCAGTATCCAGGGAACCTACGAGCAGTACTTC.

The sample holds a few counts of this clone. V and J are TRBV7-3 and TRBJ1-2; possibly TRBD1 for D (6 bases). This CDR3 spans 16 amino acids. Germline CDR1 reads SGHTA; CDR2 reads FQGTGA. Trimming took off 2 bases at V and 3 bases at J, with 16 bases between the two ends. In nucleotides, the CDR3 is TGTGCCAGCAGCTTAGAGAAAGGGACAAGCTACTATGGCTACACCTTC. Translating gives CASSLEKGTSYYGYTF.